These 30 T cell receptor beta chains were sequenced from one sample in a study of beta chain features in type 1 diabetes listed by TCRdb under 2018. What the study reported, not specific to this receptor: Type 1 diabetes patients showed a moderate but significant shortening of TCRB CDR3 length in all four CD4+ subsets.

These receptors' antigens are unknown. Library prep was done by the immunoSEQ multiplex PCR assay. The entire isolated RNA was reverse transcribed using the High Capacity cDNA Reverse Transcription Kit, and thus expressed TCRB transcripts were sequenced. Held by TCRdb, this immuneACCESS table contains in-frame sequences only and omits some clones. Under half of the omission traces to an unresolved V gene where checked; the cause of the rest is unknown. The sample table shows roughly 330,000 clones, and about 13% are seen once. The ten most abundant clones make up about 0.016% of the sample. Sequencing input: naive CD4+ T cells from blood. The cell subset or site label of this sample denotes: true naive CD4+ T cells. Receptor source: a young woman with type 1 diabetes.

The chain's CDR3 is CASSVQEGSSYNEQFF. In DNA form, the CDR3 reads TGTGCCAGCAGCGTACAGGAGGGGAGCTCCTACAATGAGCAGTTCTTC. The chain couples TRBV9 to TRBJ2-1; tentatively, D is TRBD2 (6 bases). The CDR3 is 16 amino acids. CDR1 and CDR2 from the germline V gene are SGDLS and YYNGEE. V was trimmed by 1 base and J by 0 bases, leaving 11 bases between them.

This clone was observed a few times. The DNA for the CDR3 is TGTGCCACCAGCGGGGGACAGGGGCGATCGAACACCGGGGAGCTGTTTTTT. It encodes CATSGGQGRSNTGELFF. J is TRBJ2-2 and V is TRBV15; 10 bases match TRBD1. Germline V gene data show CDR1 as LNHNV and CDR2 as YYDKDF (reference sequence). CDR3 length: 17 amino acids. The ends lost 5 bases at V and 0 bases at J; junction bases unmatched: 6. The whole variable domain, remainder taken from reference TRBV15 and TRBJ2-2, is DAMVIQNPRYQVTQFGKPVTLSCSQTLNHNVMYWYQQKSSQAPKLLFHYYDKDFNNEADTPDNFQSRRPNTSFCFLDIRSPGLGDTAMYLCATSGGQGRSNTGELFFGEGSRLTVL.

This clone was counted only a few times. The J gene is TRBJ2-2, the V gene TRBV30, with 8 nucleotides matching TRBD2. The CDR3 covers 16 residues. Germline CDR1 is GTSNPN and CDR2 is SVGIG (reference sequence). Trimming cost V 0 bases and J 8 bases; bases outside gene matches: 11. The CDR3: CAWSVLGLEVGGELFF. The CDR3 bases are TGTGCCTGGAGTGTATTGGGACTAGAAGTTGGTGGGGAGCTGTTTTTT.

This sequence joins TRBV4-3 and TRBJ2-3; D remains unclear. Germline V gene data show CDR1 as LGHNA and CDR2 as YSLEER. Trimming took 0 bases from V and 4 from J, leaving 8 bases between them. The CDR3 contains 14 residues. CDR3 in amino acids: CASSQEGEADTQYF. In DNA form, the CDR3 reads TGCGCCAGCAGCCAAGAAGGTGAGGCAGATACGCAGTATTTT.

J is TRBJ2-5 and V is TRBV9; 10 nucleotides align to TRBD1. The CDR3 covers 17 residues. With 0 bases clipped from V and 0 bases from J, the junction kept 5 bases outside the gene matches. CDR1 and CDR2 (germline): SGDLS, YYNGEE. CDR3 protein: CASSVGGTGEYQETQYF. The CDR3 DNA is TGTGCCAGCAGCGTAGGGGGGACAGGGGAGTACCAAGAGACCCAGTACTTC.

This chain joins TRBV15 and TRBJ2-5; 7 positions agree with TRBD2. This CDR3 contains 16 residues. The trim removed 1 base at V and 2 bases at J, leaving 7 bases unmatched. The germline V gene has CDR1 LNHNV and CDR2 YYDKDF (reference sequence). The CDR3 DNA follows: TGTGCCACCAGCAGAGGCAGCGGGACGGCTCAAGAGACCCAGTACTTC. It yields the protein CATSRGSGTAQETQYF.

This clone has just a few counts. The gene calls are TRBV5-1 and TRBJ2-1, with 7 bases fitting TRBD2. V shed 7 bases and J 7 bases; nucleotides not matched to a gene: 2. In germline, CDR1 is SGHRS, CDR2 YFSETQ. This CDR3 comprises 11 residues. CDR3 region: CASLAENEQFF. The CDR3 DNA reads TGCGCCAGCCTAGCGGAGAATGAGCAGTTCTTC. The variable domain in full, completed from reference TRBV5-1 and TRBJ2-1, reads KAGVTQTPRYLIKTRGQQVTLSCSPISGHRSVSWYQQTPGQGLQFLFEYFSETQRNKGNFPGRFSGRQFSNSRSEMNVSTLELGDSALYLCASLAENEQFFGPGTRLTVL.

The CDR3 spells CAITRDSQETQYF. For the CDR3, the DNA is TGTGCCATTACCCGGGACAGTCAAGAGACCCAGTACTTC. The V call is TRBV10-3, the J call TRBJ2-5; TRBD1 agrees at 7 bases. Germline V lookup: CDR1 ENHRY, CDR2 SYGVKD. Trimming removed 9 bases from V and 2 bases from J; junction bases left unmatched: 6. The CDR3 contains 13 residues.

This clone was seen a few times. CDR3 residues: CSVVAGLGQPQHF. DNA of the CDR3: TGCAGCGTTGTAGCGGGGTTGGGTCAGCCCCAGCATTTT. The genes are TRBV29-1 and TRBJ1-5; D uncertain. The germline CDR1 and CDR2 sequences are SQVTM and ANQGSEA. The CDR3 is 13 amino acids. V was trimmed by 4 bases and J by 6 bases, leaving 13 bases between them.

The rearrangement links TRBV15 to TRBJ1-4; TRBD1 is a possible D gene (6 bases). V dropped 0 bases and J dropped 8 bases, with 10 bases sitting between them. CDR3 length: 14 residues. Germline CDR1 reads LNHNV; CDR2 reads YYDKDF (reference sequence). CDR3 sequence: CATSRDRGWEKLFF. The CDR3 DNA reads as TGTGCCACCAGCAGAGACAGGGGTTGGGAAAAACTGTTTTTT.

This clone was recorded a few times. The chain combines TRBV15 with TRBJ2-3, with TRBD2 matching 15 bases. The CDR3 length is 19 residues. The germline V gene has CDR1 LNHNV and CDR2 YYDKDF (reference sequence). Trimming at V came to 0 bases and at J to 2 bases, leaving 6 bases not matched to a gene. CDR3 sequence: CATSRDWTSGRALTDTQYF. CDR3 sequence (DNA): TGTGCCACCAGCAGAGATTGGACTAGCGGGAGGGCCCTCACAGATACGCAGTATTTT.

This clone was found a few times. The chain recombines TRBV11-2 with TRBJ2-2, with 7 positions matching TRBD2. Germline V lookup: CDR1 SGHAT, CDR2 FQNNGV. This CDR3 spans 14 amino acids. The DNA for the CDR3 is TGTGTCACGGGCGGGGGTCAAGTAGGCGGGGAGCTGTTTTTT. It translates to CVTGGGQVGGELFF.

This chain connects TRBV6-6 to TRBJ2-4, with D tentatively TRBD2 (5 bases). The CDR3 runs to 14 residues. Germline V gene sequence: CDR1 MNHNY, CDR2 SVGAGI (reference sequence). Between the trimmed V and J ends, which lost 6 bases and 4 bases, there was a span of 13 bases. CDR3 residues: CASSPPREKNIQYF. The DNA for the CDR3 is TGTGCCAGCAGCCCCCCGAGGGAGAAAAACATTCAGTACTTC.

With regard to this clone: Other nucleotide sequences in the sample specify the same CDR3. The CDR3 sequence is CASSLGSGSYEQYF. The CDR3 DNA sequence: TGCGCCAGCAGCTTAGGTAGCGGGAGCTACGAGCAGTACTTC. V gene TRBV5-1 combines with J gene TRBJ2-7; 9 bases are shared with TRBD2. The junction had 3 bases not matched to a gene; V was cut back by 2 bases and J by 3 bases. There are 14 residues in the CDR3. The germline CDR1 and CDR2 sequences are SGHRS and YFSETQ.

This clone was seen a handful of times. The chain has TRBV6-1 and TRBJ2-3; 8 bases are shared with TRBD1. The CDR3 runs 14 residues. CDR1 and CDR2 (germline): MNHNS, SASEGT. V gave up 6 bases and J gave up 0 bases; unmatched junction bases: 2. Here the CDR3 reads CASSTGGSTDTQYF. The DNA of the CDR3 is TGTGCCAGCAGCACAGGGGGGAGCACAGATACGCAGTATTTT.

This clone was found a few times. The chain couples TRBV19 to TRBJ1-1; no clear D. The CDR3 consists of 14 residues. Germline V gene data show CDR1 as LNHDA and CDR2 as SQIVND (reference sequence). V shed 5 bases and J shed 0 bases, with 10 bases lying between them. In DNA form, the CDR3 reads TGTGCCAGTAGTTTAGGAAGCATGAACACTGAAGCTTTCTTT. It encodes CASSLGSMNTEAFF.

The table lists this clone with a few counts. The chain joins TRBV25-1 to TRBJ2-3; the D gene is possibly TRBD2 (5 bases). Trimming left V 4 bases short and J 1 base short, with 12 bases between. This CDR3 region has 15 residues. The V gene's germline CDR1 is MGHDK and CDR2 SYGVNS. CDR3 DNA sequence: TGTGCCAGCAGTGCCACTAGAACGGGCACAGATACGCAGTATTTT. It encodes CASSATRTGTDTQYF.

The chain links TRBV15 to TRBJ2-2; D unclear. V was pared by 4 bases and J by 2 bases, with 8 bases between. The germline V gene encodes CDR1 LNHNV and CDR2 YYDKDF (reference sequence). This CDR3 is 14 amino acids long. CDR3 in amino acids: CATSMSGNTGELFF. DNA of the CDR3: TGTGCCACCAGCATGTCCGGTAACACCGGGGAGCTGTTTTTT.

The chain couples TRBV4-3 to TRBJ1-4; maybe TRBD1 (6 bases). Per the germline V gene, CDR1 is LGHNA and CDR2 is YSLEER. The V end lost 0 bases, the J end lost 0 bases, and 8 bases lay between the germline ends. CDR3 length: 16 amino acids. CDR3 in DNA: TGCGCCAGCAGCCAAGAGTCAGGGGCAACTAATGAAAAACTGTTTTTT. As protein: CASSQESGATNEKLFF.

The genes are TRBV6-6 and TRBJ2-7; 9 nucleotides line up with TRBD2. The trim removed 7 bases at V and 4 bases at J, leaving 8 bases unmatched. The germline gives CDR1 MNHNY, CDR2 SVGAGI (reference sequence). This CDR3 has 14 amino acids. CDR3 in DNA: TGTGCCAGCACCTCAGGGACTAGCAAGTACGAGCAGTACTTC. It is translated as CASTSGTSKYEQYF.

This clone was seen a few times. The rearrangement links TRBV29-1 to TRBJ2-1; no clear D. The CDR3 has 14 residues. Germline assignment: CDR1 SQVTM and CDR2 ANQGSEA. V was pared by 5 bases and J by 4 bases, with 15 bases between. The CDR3 protein is CSVHAPPRYNEQFF. CDR3 coding DNA: TGCAGCGTTCATGCCCCCCCTCGGTACAATGAGCAGTTCTTC.

V and J are TRBV5-1 and TRBJ2-7; unclear D gene. V shed 1 base and J shed 2 bases, with 4 bases lying between them. From germline, CDR1 is SGHRS and CDR2 YFSETQ. This CDR3 is built from 12 residues. CDR3 residues: CASSLPTYEQYF. The CDR3 DNA sequence: TGCGCCAGCAGCTTGCCCACCTACGAGCAGTACTTC.

A few counts support this clone. This chain uses TRBV27 with TRBJ2-1; TRBD1 aligns across 7 bases. The CDR3 runs to 16 residues. CDR1 is MNHEY, CDR2 SMNVEV, per germline (reference sequence). The V segment lost 4 bases and the J segment 0 bases; nucleotides outside the gene matches: 6. The CDR3 region is CASSWDSLSSYNEQFF. CDR3 DNA sequence: TGTGCCAGCAGTTGGGACAGTTTAAGCTCCTACAATGAGCAGTTCTTC.

This clone was counted a few times. The gene calls are TRBV11-2 and TRBJ2-1; 10 bases map to TRBD2. CDR1 SGHAT and CDR2 FQNNGV come from the germline V gene. V shed 6 bases, J shed 0 bases, and the junction held 5 bases outside the gene matches. This CDR3 region has 16 residues. The CDR3 protein is CASSLGLAASYNEQFF. The CDR3 DNA follows: TGTGCCAGCAGTCTAGGACTAGCGGCCTCCTACAATGAGCAGTTCTTC. Filled out from reference TRBV11-2 and TRBJ2-1, the complete variable domain reads EAGVAQSPRYKIIEKRQSVAFWCNPISGHATLYWYQQILGQGPKLLIQFQNNGVVDDSQLPKDRFSAERLKGVDSTLKIQPAKLEDSAVYLCASSLGLAASYNEQFFGPGTRLTVL.

This clone was observed many times. Other DNA sequences of this sample code for an identical CDR3. V is TRBV29-1 and J is TRBJ2-5, with no clear D. This CDR3 has 10 residues. V was cut by 5 bases and J by 5 bases, with 6 bases left in between. Germline lookup yields CDR1 SQVTM and CDR2 ANQGSEA. CDR3 residues: CSVSRETQYF. CDR3 nucleotides: TGCAGCGTTTCTCGGGAGACCCAGTACTTC.

The V gene is TRBV30, the J gene TRBJ1-2; weak D call: TRBD1 (5 bases). From germline, CDR1 is GTSNPN and CDR2 SVGIG (reference sequence). The germline V and J ends were trimmed by 0 bases and 8 bases, with 13 bases remaining between them. This CDR3 is 13 amino acids long. The CDR3 region has the DNA TGTGCCTGGAGTGTACAAGGGGCGCGAGGCTACACCTTC. Protein: CAWSVQGARGYTF. Combining the CDR3 with reference TRBV30 and TRBJ1-2 gives the whole variable domain SQTIHQWPATLVQPVGSPLSLECTVEGTSNPNLYWYRQAAGRGLQLLFYSVGIGQISSEVPQNLSASRPQDRQFILSSKKLLLSDSGFYLCAWSVQGARGYTFGSGTRLTVV.

In this sample, this clone turned up a few times. V gene TRBV27 combines with J gene TRBJ2-3; no definite D call. This CDR3 contains 16 residues. Looked up from germline, CDR1 is MNHEY and CDR2 is SMNVEV (reference sequence). Trimming cost V 2 bases and J 0 bases, with 12 bases left between them. The DNA of the CDR3 is TGTGCCAGCAGTTTACCGAGCTCCTCTAGCACAGATACGCAGTATTTT. It yields the protein CASSLPSSSSTDTQYF.

This chain joins TRBV28 and TRBJ2-6; possibly TRBD2 for D (5 bases). Germline V gene data show CDR1 as MDHEN and CDR2 as SYDVKM. The V end lost 6 bases, the J end lost 0 bases, and 9 bases lay between the germline ends. This CDR3 has 15 amino acids. The CDR3 reads CASSEEGSGANVLTF. The CDR3 DNA reads as TGTGCCAGCAGCGAAGAGGGCTCTGGGGCCAACGTCCTGACTTTC.

This clone was observed a few times. J is TRBJ1-1 and V is TRBV11-2; D perhaps matches TRBD1 (6 bases). V was clipped by 5 bases and J by 5 bases, with 9 bases between them. CDR1 and CDR2 from the germline V gene are SGHAT and FQNNGV. The CDR3 is 12 residues long. CDR3 loop: CASSTGRTEAFF. Written as DNA, the CDR3 is TGTGCCAGCAGCACAGGGCGGACTGAAGCTTTCTTT.

This sequence joins TRBV6-1 and TRBJ2-5; 8 bases fit TRBD2. V shed 2 bases and J 5 bases; nucleotides not matched to a gene: 22. CDR1 and CDR2 (germline): MNHNS, SASEGT. This CDR3 comprises 20 residues. CDR3 DNA: TGTGCCAGCAGTGAACCCGGACGGAGGACTAGCCCCCAGTCCGCGGAGACCCAGTACTTC. It encodes CASSEPGRRTSPQSAETQYF.